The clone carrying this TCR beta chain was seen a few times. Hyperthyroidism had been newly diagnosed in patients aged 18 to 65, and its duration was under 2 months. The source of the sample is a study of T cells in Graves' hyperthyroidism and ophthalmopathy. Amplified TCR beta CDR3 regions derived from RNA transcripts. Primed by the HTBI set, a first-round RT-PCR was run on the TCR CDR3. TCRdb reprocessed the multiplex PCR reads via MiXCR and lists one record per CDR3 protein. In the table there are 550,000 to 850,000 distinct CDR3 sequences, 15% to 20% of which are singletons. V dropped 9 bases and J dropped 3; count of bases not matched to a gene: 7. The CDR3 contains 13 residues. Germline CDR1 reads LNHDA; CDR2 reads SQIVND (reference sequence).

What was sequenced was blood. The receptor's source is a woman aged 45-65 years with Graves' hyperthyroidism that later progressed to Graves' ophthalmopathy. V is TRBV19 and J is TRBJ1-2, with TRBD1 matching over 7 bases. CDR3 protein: CASAPQGHYGYTF. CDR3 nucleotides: TGTGCCAGCGCTCCACAGGGGCACTATGGCTACACCTTC.